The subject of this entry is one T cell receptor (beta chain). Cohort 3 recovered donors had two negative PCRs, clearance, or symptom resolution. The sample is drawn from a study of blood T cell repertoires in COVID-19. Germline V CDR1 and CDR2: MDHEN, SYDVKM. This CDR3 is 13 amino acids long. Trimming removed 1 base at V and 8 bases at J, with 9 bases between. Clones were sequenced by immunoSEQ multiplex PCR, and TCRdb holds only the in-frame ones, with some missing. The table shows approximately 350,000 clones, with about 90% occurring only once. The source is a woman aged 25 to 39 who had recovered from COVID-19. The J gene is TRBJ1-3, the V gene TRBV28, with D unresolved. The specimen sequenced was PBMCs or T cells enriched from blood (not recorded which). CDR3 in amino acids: CASSLYREDTIYF. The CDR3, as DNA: TGTGCCAGCAGTTTATATCGGGAGGACACCATATATTTT.